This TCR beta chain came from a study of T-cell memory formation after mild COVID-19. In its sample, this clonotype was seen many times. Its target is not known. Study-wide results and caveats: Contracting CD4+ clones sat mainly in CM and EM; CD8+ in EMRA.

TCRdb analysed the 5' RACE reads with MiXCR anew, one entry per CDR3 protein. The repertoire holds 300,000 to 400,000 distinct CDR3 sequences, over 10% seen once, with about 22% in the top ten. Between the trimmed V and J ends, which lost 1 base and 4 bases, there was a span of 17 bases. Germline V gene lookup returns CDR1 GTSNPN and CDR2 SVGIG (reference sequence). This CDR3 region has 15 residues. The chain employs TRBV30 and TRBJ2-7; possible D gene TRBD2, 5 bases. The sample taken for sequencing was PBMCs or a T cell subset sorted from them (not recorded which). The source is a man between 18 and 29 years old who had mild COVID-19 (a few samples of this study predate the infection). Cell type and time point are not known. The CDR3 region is CAWSAGLPVIYEQYF. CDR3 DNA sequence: TGTGCCTGGAGTGCTGGACTCCCAGTGATTTACGAGCAGTACTTC. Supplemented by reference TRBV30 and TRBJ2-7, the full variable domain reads SQTIHQWPATLVQPVGSPLSLECTVEGTSNPNLYWYRQAAGRGLQLLFYSVGIGQISSEVPQNLSASRPQDRQFILSSKKLLLSDSGFYLCAWSAGLPVIYEQYFGPGTRLTVT.